This paragraph reports one T cell receptor (beta chain). The antigen is undetermined. The CDR3 sequence is 16 residues long. Germline-derived CDR1 and CDR2 are SGHVS and FNYEAQ. Cells that were CD45RO-CCR7+CD27+CD95- constituted naive CD8+ T cells. This sample was taken from a study of CXCR3-negative and CXCR3-positive naive CD8 T cells. General observations from the study: TRBV-TRBJ usage matched between naive CXCR3-negative and CXCR3-positive cells but not between memory cells. Surface CD5 looked about the same in the naive subsets, so the authors worked out TCR strength from TRB CDR3 properties. Once cells were cryopreserved, CXCR3 expression went down partly, and most assays used fresh PBMCs.

All TRB cDNA libraries came from 5' RACE performed with UMI labels. TCRdb re-called the 5' RACE reads and gives one entry per CDR3 protein, without DNA. This sample carries thousands of distinct CDR3 sequences, with more than 0.9% going to the ten biggest clones. This TCR was recovered from a human donor in good health. Some clones in this sample may be carry-over from other donors' samples. The material sequenced was naive CXCR3- CD8+ T cells from blood. Subset reported: CD45RO-CCR7+CD27+CD95- naive CD8+ T cells lacking CXCR3 (TNR3-). The chain uses TRBV7-6 and TRBJ2-1; the D call from TCRdb, TRBD1, cannot be confirmed without DNA. CDR3 sequence reads: CASSIPTGQGLNEQFF. The complete variable domain, with remaining parts taken from reference TRBV7-6 and TRBJ2-1, reads GAGVSQSPRYKVTKRGQDVALRCDPISGHVSLYWYRQALGQGPEFLTYFNYEAQQDKSGLPNDRFSAERPEGSISTLTIQRTEQRDSAMYRCASSIPTGQGLNEQFFGPGTRLTVL.